This passage covers 27 T cell receptor beta chains from one sample sequenced in a study of T cells in pancreatic ductal adenocarcinoma. The selected patients with pancreatic ductal adenocarcinoma had surgery but no neoadjuvant therapy. Measured with immunoSEQ multiplex PCR; TCRdb has only the in-frame clones, and not every one. The data show around 94,000 clones, with 90% to 95% seen just once and about 3.4% held by the top ten. The sequenced sample was PBMCs. The source of these receptors is a human donor with pancreatic ductal adenocarcinoma.

The chain combines TRBV7-9 with TRBJ1-4; maybe TRBD1 (5 bases). V lost 3 bases to trimming and J lost 7 bases, with 9 bases between them. The CDR3 extends over 13 amino acids. Germline CDR1 reads SEHNR; CDR2 reads FQNEAQ (reference sequence). CDR3 DNA: TGTGCCAGCAGCTTCGGGGGGGGTGAAAAACTGTTTTTT. Translating it yields CASSFGGGEKLFF.

The chain is built from TRBV19 and TRBJ2-1; TRBD2 agrees at 9 bases. From germline, CDR1 is LNHDA and CDR2 SQIVND (reference sequence). The CDR3 sequence is 14 residues long. Trimming took 10 bases from V and 4 from J; bases not matched to a gene: 8. The CDR3: CATSAGGGYNEQFF. The CDR3, as DNA: TGTGCCACCTCAGCGGGAGGAGGATACAATGAGCAGTTCTTC.

The chain combines TRBV7-2 with TRBJ2-3, with 7 nucleotides matching TRBD2. Germline V gene sequence: CDR1 SGHTA, CDR2 FQGNSA. The CDR3 covers 15 residues. With 0 bases clipped from V and 4 bases from J, the junction kept 4 bases outside the gene matches. CDR3: CASSLAGGRADTQYF. The CDR3 DNA is TGTGCCAGCAGCTTAGCGGGAGGGAGGGCAGATACGCAGTATTTT.

The rearrangement links TRBV13 to TRBJ1-1; possible D gene TRBD1, 6 bases. Deletions cut 6 bases from V and 1 base from J, with 12 bases between. This CDR3 has 14 residues. The germline V gene encodes CDR1 PRHDT and CDR2 FYEKMQ (reference sequence). The CDR3 DNA is TGTGCCAGCAGTCACCGGGACAAGAACACTGAAGCTTTCTTT. Its protein product is CASSHRDKNTEAFF.

This clone appeared once. This chain uses TRBV11-3 with TRBJ2-3; no firm D call. V shed 5 bases and J shed 1 base, with 10 bases lying between them. The CDR3 loop spans 14 amino acids. Germline V lookup: CDR1 SGHNT, CDR2 YENEEA. The CDR3 reads CASSPRGGTDTQYF. CDR3 DNA sequence: TGTGCCAGCAGCCCCCGAGGTGGCACAGATACGCAGTATTTT.

The chain couples TRBV6-1 to TRBJ1-4; perhaps TRBD1 as D (6 bases). CDR3 length: 15 residues. V was clipped by 3 bases and J by 2 bases, with 10 bases between them. CDR1 is MNHNS, CDR2 SASEGT, per germline. The CDR3 spells CASSENRETNEKLFF. The CDR3 DNA reads as TGTGCCAGCAGTGAGAACAGGGAGACTAATGAAAAACTGTTTTTT.

The chain carries TRBV5-1 and TRBJ2-7, with 8 bases that match TRBD2. The germline V gene encodes CDR1 SGHRS and CDR2 YFSETQ. This CDR3 is built from 17 residues. Losses at the gene ends were 4 bases for V and 6 bases for J; bases not matched to a gene: 18. CDR3: CASSHGTSFRRDGEQYF. The CDR3 DNA reads TGCGCCAGCAGCCACGGGACTAGTTTCCGGCGGGACGGCGAGCAGTACTTC.

This rearrangement joins TRBV10-2 to TRBJ1-5, with D perhaps TRBD1 (5 bases). Germline V gives CDR1 WSHSY, CDR2 SAAADI. The V end lost 5 bases, the J end lost 3 bases, and 11 bases lay between the germline ends. This CDR3 region has 14 residues. The CDR3 loop reads CASSQTELNQPQHF. For the CDR3, the DNA is TGCGCCAGCAGTCAGACAGAGCTCAATCAGCCCCAGCATTTT.

V and J are TRBV7-9 and TRBJ2-7; D is perhaps TRBD1 (6 bases). The germline gives CDR1 SEHNR, CDR2 FQNEAQ (reference sequence). CDR3 length: 15 residues. V was pared by 5 bases and J by 1 base, with 15 bases between. The CDR3, as DNA: TGTGCCAGCAGCCCCCCCCGGACAGTGTCCTACGAGCAGTACTTC. Translation: CASSPPRTVSYEQYF.

The chain joins TRBV27 to TRBJ2-1; D remains unclear. V shed 3 bases and J shed 1 base, with 4 bases lying between them. Germline V gives CDR1 MNHEY, CDR2 SMNVEV (reference sequence). The CDR3 is 13 amino acids. CDR3 amino acids: CASSFMSYNEQFF. The CDR3 coding sequence is TGTGCCAGCAGTTTTATGTCCTACAATGAGCAGTTCTTC.

The chain has TRBV5-1 and TRBJ2-5; 9 nucleotides match TRBD1. V was pared by 4 bases and J by 5 bases, with 9 bases of the junction left unmatched. Germline-derived CDR1 and CDR2 are SGHRS and YFSETQ. CDR3 length equals 15 residues. The CDR3: CASSDPGTGMETQYF. CDR3 coding DNA: TGCGCCAGCAGCGACCCCGGGACAGGGATGGAGACCCAGTACTTC.

J is TRBJ1-3 and V is TRBV10-1; no reliable D call. The germline gives CDR1 WNHNN, CDR2 SYGVQD (reference sequence). This CDR3 contains 13 residues. V was pared by 5 bases and J by 0 bases, with 5 bases between. Here the CDR3 DNA reads TGCGCCAGCAGTATGAGCTCTGGAAACACCATATATTTT. Translation gives CASSMSSGNTIYF.

This chain links TRBV30 with TRBJ2-3, with a possible D match to TRBD2 (5 bases). V was pared by 7 bases and J by 2 bases, with 13 bases between. CDR3 length: 13 amino acids. In germline, CDR1 is GTSNPN, CDR2 SVGIG (reference sequence). The CDR3 spells CASDSPATDTQYF. In DNA form, the CDR3 reads TGTGCCTCGGACTCCCCTGCCACAGATACGCAGTATTTT.

The rearrangement uses TRBV7-2 and TRBJ2-3; TRBD2 matches at 10 bases. Germline V CDR1 and CDR2: SGHTA, FQGNSA. The CDR3 length is 16 residues. Trimming cost V 1 base and J 6 bases; bases outside gene matches: 7. The CDR3 spells CASSLGAAGGPDTQYF. CDR3 nucleotides: TGTGCCAGCAGCTTAGGGGCAGCGGGAGGGCCGGATACGCAGTATTTT.

V gene TRBV7-3 combines with J gene TRBJ2-3; TRBD2 matches 9 bases. Germline values: CDR1 SGHTA, CDR2 FQGTGA. V was clipped by 5 bases and J by 4 bases; unmatched bases: 4. The CDR3 is 14 amino acids. The CDR3 loop reads CASSPGLAADTQYF. In DNA, the CDR3 is TGTGCCAGCAGCCCGGGACTAGCAGCAGATACGCAGTATTTT.

V and J are TRBV10-3 and TRBJ1-1, with 7 bases that match TRBD1. J gave up 3 bases and V 4 bases, and 8 bases lay outside the gene matches. Germline V gene data show CDR1 as ENHRY and CDR2 as SYGVKD. The CDR3 covers 15 residues. CDR3 nucleotide sequence: TGTGCCATCAGTGGGCGAGGACAGGTGGACACTGAAGCTTTCTTT. Translation gives CAISGRGQVDTEAFF.

The CDR3 nucleotides are TGTGCCAGCAGCCCAAATGCGGGCACCATATATTTT. It is translated as CASSPNAGTIYF. V gene TRBV4-2 combines with J gene TRBJ1-3; D is unclear. The V end lost 4 bases, the J end lost 9 bases, and 10 bases lay between the germline ends. Germline values: CDR1 LGHNA, CDR2 YNFKEQ. This CDR3 is 12 amino acids long.

This clone was counted a few times. The V call is TRBV4-3, the J call TRBJ1-2; maybe TRBD1 (5 bases). This CDR3 has 14 amino acids. V lost 3 bases to trimming and J lost 5 bases, with 13 bases between them. Germline CDR1 reads LGHNA; CDR2 reads YSLEER. The CDR3 coding sequence is TGCGCCAGCAGCCAGACCCTACAGGTGTATGGCTACACCTTC. This codes for CASSQTLQVYGYTF.

The rearrangement uses TRBV5-1 and TRBJ1-2; D is perhaps TRBD1 (6 bases). The germline V gene has CDR1 SGHRS and CDR2 YFSETQ. The length of the CDR3 is 13 residues. Trimming left V 4 bases short and J 7 bases short, with 14 bases between. CDR3 loop: CASSPDSFFGYTF. The CDR3 coding sequence is TGCGCCAGCAGCCCGGACAGCTTTTTTGGCTACACCTTC.

The rearrangement joins TRBV29-1 to TRBJ2-3, with 8 bases aligning to TRBD2. Germline CDR1 SQVTM, CDR2 ANQGSEA. The CDR3 has 13 residues. After removal of 8 bases from V and 2 bases from J, the junction contained 6 bases not matched to a gene. DNA of the CDR3: TGCAGCACCAGCGGGGGCAACACAGATACGCAGTATTTT. Translation: CSTSGGNTDTQYF.

V and J are TRBV2 and TRBJ1-2; TRBD1 might be the D (5 bases). V lost 4 bases and J 0 bases, leaving 9 bases between the germline ends. Germline-derived CDR1 and CDR2 are SNHLY and FYNNEI. The CDR3 length is 14 residues. The CDR3 nucleotides are TGTGCCAGCAGTGCTGACAGAGCTAACTATGGCTACACCTTC. This gives the protein CASSADRANYGYTF.

The gene calls are TRBV15 and TRBJ1-2; maybe TRBD1 (5 bases). Trimming shortened V by 0 bases and J by 7 bases, and 15 bases separated the two germline ends. The CDR3 has 15 amino acids. CDR1 is LNHNV, CDR2 YYDKDF, per germline (reference sequence). The CDR3 DNA reads as TGTGCCACCAGCAGAGATTTAGTCAGGGCCACTGGCTACACCTTC. Protein: CATSRDLVRATGYTF.

This chain connects TRBV5-1 to TRBJ2-5; D not resolved. Germline values: CDR1 SGHRS, CDR2 YFSETQ. The germline V and J ends were trimmed by 4 bases and 4 bases, with 8 bases remaining between them. This CDR3 has 12 amino acids. The chain's CDR3 is CASSLSRETQYF. The CDR3 coding sequence is TGCGCCAGCAGCCTATCGAGAGAGACCCAGTACTTC. The full variable domain, in which reference TRBV5-1 and TRBJ2-5 provide the parts outside the CDR3, is KAGVTQTPRYLIKTRGQQVTLSCSPISGHRSVSWYQQTPGQGLQFLFEYFSETQRNKGNFPGRFSGRQFSNSRSEMNVSTLELGDSALYLCASSLSRETQYFGPGTRLLVL.

V gene TRBV7-2 combines with J gene TRBJ2-7; perhaps TRBD2 as D (6 bases). The CDR3 covers 16 residues. V dropped 1 base and J dropped 2 bases, with 15 bases sitting between them. CDR1 is SGHTA, CDR2 FQGNSA, per germline. CDR3 protein: CASSLDRGLRTYEQYF. The DNA of the CDR3 is TGTGCCAGCAGCTTAGATCGGGGACTCCGAACCTACGAGCAGTACTTC. Complete variable domain (other parts from reference TRBV7-2 and TRBJ2-7): GAGVSQSPSNKVTEKGKDVELRCDPISGHTALYWYRQSLGQGLEFLIYFQGNSAPDKSGLPSDRFSAERTGGSVSTLTIQRTQQEDSAVYLCASSLDRGLRTYEQYFGPGTRLTVT.

This chain connects TRBV6-1 to TRBJ2-7, with TRBD1 identical over 9 bases. This CDR3 has 13 residues. Germline CDR1 reads MNHNS; CDR2 reads SASEGT. Losses at the gene ends were 6 bases for V and 4 bases for J; bases not matched to a gene: 4. The CDR3: CASRGQGTYEQYF. The CDR3 DNA follows: TGTGCCAGCAGGGGACAGGGAACGTACGAGCAGTACTTC.

CDR3 region: CASSLQGGTDTQYF. CDR3 in DNA: TGTGCCAGCAGCCTACAGGGGGGGACAGATACGCAGTATTTT. The chain has TRBV9 and TRBJ2-3, with TRBD1 as a possible D gene (8 bases). There are 14 residues in the CDR3. The germline V and J ends were trimmed by 4 bases and 3 bases, with 12 bases remaining between them. Germline V gene lookup returns CDR1 SGDLS and CDR2 YYNGEE.

V and J are TRBV19 and TRBJ2-2, with 8 nucleotides matching TRBD1. The CDR3 has 17 amino acids. The trim removed 1 base at V and 1 base at J, leaving 5 bases unmatched. The germline V gene has CDR1 LNHDA and CDR2 SQIVND (reference sequence). CDR3 coding DNA: TGTGCCAGTAGTATAGTGGCAGGGGGCCGGAACACCGGGGAGCTGTTTTTT. It encodes CASSIVAGGRNTGELFF.